This is a list of T cell receptor beta chains from one sample in a study of blood T cells in healthy people across ages. TCRdb re-derived calls from the 5' RACE reads in MiXCR, one entry per CDR3 protein. The table records approximately 790,000 distinct CDR3 sequences, around 62% of them present only once. The sequencing input was blood. The receptors derive from a man aged 30 to 39 in good health. CDR3s include the opening cysteine and the closing phenylalanine or tryptophan. Size values are once, few and many counts, or a class for expanded clones, and some rows have none.

clone size	V gene	CDR3 protein
few	TRBV6-1	CASTPAGLLAGTTDTQYF
NA	TRBV4-3	CASSQDGGAGQETQFF
few	TRBV25-1	CASSEGFQETQYF
NA	TRBV27	CASSLDPAGGVAYGYTF
once	TRBV2	CASSPAGGLAKNIQYF
NA	TRBV5-6	CASSLVGGGVYEQYF
few	TRBV28	CASSFGTPRGTQYF
NA	TRBV5-6	CASSGPSQETQYF
once	TRBV30	CAWSEEVSYNSPLHF
NA	TRBV13	CASSSGTAIYEQYF
NA	TRBV13	CASSLVPLTSGYNEQFF
NA	TRBV20-1	CSAPGGSLRGGYTF
NA	TRBV29-1	CSVEDPPGEPLGQYF
NA	TRBV28	CASSLPTTGSAGYTF
NA	TRBV12-3/TRBV12-4	CASSLGQGRTDTQYF